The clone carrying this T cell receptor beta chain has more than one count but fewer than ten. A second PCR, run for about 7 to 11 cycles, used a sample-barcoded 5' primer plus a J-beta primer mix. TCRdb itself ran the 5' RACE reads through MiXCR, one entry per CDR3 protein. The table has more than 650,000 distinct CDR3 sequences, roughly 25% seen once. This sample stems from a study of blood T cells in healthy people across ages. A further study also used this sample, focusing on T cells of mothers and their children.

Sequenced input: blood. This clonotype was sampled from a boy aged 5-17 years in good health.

In DNA, the CDR3 is TGTGCCAGCAGTCCACGGGACAAGTGGGAGACCCAGTACTTC. It translates to CASSPRDKWETQYF. This sequence joins TRBV6-5 and TRBJ2-5, with D possibly being TRBD1 (6 bases). V was trimmed by 5 bases and J by 5 bases, leaving 15 bases between them. Germline V gives CDR1 MNHEY, CDR2 SVGAGI. This CDR3 is 14 amino acids long.